The 8 T cell receptor beta chains listed next were all sequenced from one sample in a study of blood T cells in healthy people across ages. Using a J-beta primer mix together with a sample-barcoded 5' primer, a second PCR was run for about 6 to 12 cycles. TCRdb re-analysed the 5' RACE reads in MiXCR, keeping a single row per CDR3 protein. The repertoire has 1.6 million or so distinct CDR3 sequences, about 32% of them found once; the top ten carry about 11%. The sample consisted of blood. The receptors were gathered from a woman aged 25 to 39 in good health.

The chain combines TRBV4-1 with TRBJ2-5; 9 nucleotides agree with TRBD1. The CDR3 spans 16 residues. J gave up 5 bases and V 2 bases, and 9 bases lay outside the gene matches. Germline V CDR1 and CDR2: MGHRA, YSYEKL. CDR3 protein: CASSQPGTGGAETQYF. CDR3 DNA: TGCGCCAGCAGCCAACCGGGTACAGGGGGCGCCGAGACCCAGTACTTC.

This clonotype was picked up a small number of times. J is TRBJ2-2 and V is TRBV7-2; TRBD2 matches at 9 bases. There are 16 residues in the CDR3. Trimming cost V 6 bases and J 5 bases; bases outside gene matches: 10. CDR1 SGHTA and CDR2 FQGNSA come from the germline V gene. CDR3 in amino acids: CASSFHSGGGTGELFF. The CDR3 coding sequence is TGTGCCAGCAGTTTTCATAGCGGGGGAGGAACCGGGGAGCTGTTTTTT. Variable domain in full (rest from reference TRBV7-2 and TRBJ2-2): GAGVSQSPSNKVTEKGKDVELRCDPISGHTALYWYRQSLGQGLEFLIYFQGNSAPDKSGLPSDRFSAERTGGSVSTLTIQRTQQEDSAVYLCASSFHSGGGTGELFFGEGSRLTVL.

In this sample, this clonotype turned up once. The chain is built from TRBV3-1 and TRBJ1-4; the D is unclear. The CDR3 loop spans 15 amino acids. CDR1 LGHDT and CDR2 YNNKEL come from the germline V gene (reference sequence). Trimming pared 0 bases from V and 1 base from J, leaving 6 bases between. The CDR3 here is CASSQDTGTNEKLFF. In DNA form, the CDR3 reads TGTGCCAGCAGCCAAGACACCGGAACTAATGAAAAACTGTTTTTT.

This clonotype was seen only a few times. The chain couples TRBV6-1 to TRBJ2-1, with D possibly matching TRBD2 (5 bases). The CDR3 has 13 residues. V dropped 6 bases and J dropped 3 bases, with 9 bases sitting between them. The germline V gene has CDR1 MNHNS and CDR2 SASEGT. The CDR3 bases are TGTGCCAGCAGGGCCGACTACTACAATGAGCAGTTCTTC. Translating it yields CASRADYYNEQFF.

CDR3 protein: CSASSFSSDRVLDEQFF. The CDR3 nucleotides are TGCAGTGCTAGTTCATTTTCGTCTGACAGGGTGTTGGATGAGCAGTTCTTC. V gene TRBV20-1 combines with J gene TRBJ2-1; 7 positions match TRBD1. This CDR3 contains 17 residues. CDR1 and CDR2 from the germline V gene are DFQATT and SNEGSKA (reference sequence). V was pared by 3 bases and J by 8 bases, with 19 bases of the junction left unmatched.

This clonotype was found a few times. The rearrangement uses TRBV28 and TRBJ2-5; TRBD1 aligns across 9 bases. V lost 6 bases, J lost 7 bases, and 9 bases stayed unmatched. This CDR3 comprises 14 residues. Germline V gene sequence: CDR1 MDHEN, CDR2 SYDVKM. CDR3 loop: CASRRTGGIGTQYF. The CDR3 DNA follows: TGTGCCAGCAGACGTACAGGGGGCATAGGGACCCAGTACTTC.

The gene calls are TRBV20-1 and TRBJ2-1, with TRBD2 matching 7 bases. Germline V gives CDR1 DFQATT, CDR2 SNEGSKA (reference sequence). The CDR3 totals 12 residues. After removal of 6 bases from V and 6 bases from J, the junction contained 5 bases not matched to a gene. CDR3 loop: CSAGGVRNEQFF. As DNA, the CDR3 is TGCAGTGCGGGGGGGGTGCGCAATGAGCAGTTCTTC.

This clonotype was detected a few times. This chain joins TRBV28 and TRBJ1-2, with TRBD1 matching 8 bases. V lost 8 bases to trimming and J lost 1 base; unmatched junction nucleotides: 3. This CDR3 has 13 residues. Germline assignment: CDR1 MDHEN and CDR2 SYDVKM. As DNA, the CDR3 is TGTGCCAGCCACAGGGGGGGTAACTATGGCTACACCTTC. It translates to CASHRGGNYGYTF.